This T cell receptor beta chain was observed in a study of molecular identifiers for immune sequencing clone quantification. Across the whole study: Replicate experiments divided RNA from roughly 21,000 or 96,000 naive CD8 cells into five parts and sequenced four.

The CDR3 runs to 14 residues. Looked up from germline, CDR1 is SQVTM and CDR2 is ANQGSEA. V was trimmed by 2 bases and J by 3 bases, leaving 11 bases between them. Only one count was recorded for this clonotype. TCRdb itself ran the PCR reads through MiXCR, one entry per CDR3 protein. Counted here are 550,000 to 750,000 distinct CDR3 sequences, 15% to 20% occurring once; the ten biggest clones make up 0.85%. Sorted naive CD8 T cells were those defined as CD8+CD4-CCR7+CD45RA+. The rearrangement links TRBV29-1 to TRBJ2-1, with D possibly being TRBD1 (6 bases). The TCR sequence derives from a human donor in good health. Some libraries in this study had Jurkat cell RNA spiked in. Sequencing used naive CD8+ T cells from blood, with Jurkat cell RNA spiked in. Regarding subset: FACS-sorted CD8+CD4-CCR7+CD45RA+ naive T cells. The CDR3 DNA is TGCAGCGTTGAAACTGGGGGCTACTACAATGAGCAGTTCTTC. Translated: CSVETGGYYNEQFF.